This T cell receptor (beta chain) was documented in a study of shared clonotypes between healthy human individuals. Background on the study: Researchers assigned three CD4 naive, three CD4 memory, two CD8 naive and one CD8 memory plate to each donor. Regarding the study as a whole: A handful of donors shared roughly 5% of their naive CD4 clonotypes. Larger richness was generally estimated for naive than memory subsets.

In the case of this clone: Antigen: not known.

Produced via immunoSEQ multiplex PCR; TCRdb's table is partial and in-frame only. The sample includes about 1.4 million clones, 95% to 97% of them seen just once. None of the donors, who were healthy HIV-negative adults, had recently had acute infections or vaccinations. Sequencing used naive CD4+ T cells sorted from blood. Subset given: CD45RA+ positively selected. This TCR was sampled from a man between 25 and 39 years old in good health.

CDR3 in DNA: TGTGCCAGCAGTGACTCTTTCCTGGTGGACGGGAGAGATACGCAGTATTTT. Translating it yields CASSDSFLVDGRDTQYF. The chain links TRBV25-1 to TRBJ2-3; TRBD2 might be the D (6 bases). Trimming left V 3 bases short and J 5 bases short, with 21 bases between. Germline CDR1 and CDR2: MGHDK and SYGVNS. The CDR3 covers 17 residues.